This T cell receptor (beta chain) was retrieved from a study of T cells in Graves' hyperthyroidism and ophthalmopathy. The study based diagnoses on clinical symptoms, serum thyroxine and TRAb, thyroid ultrasound and orbital computed tomography. Using RNA transcripts as the source, TCR beta CDR3 regions were amplified. The HTBI primer set served for first-round RT-PCR of the TCR CDR3. TCRdb itself ran the multiplex PCR reads through MiXCR, one entry per CDR3 protein. This table holds around 700,000 distinct CDR3 sequences, 35% found once. Trimming removed 7 bases from V and 1 base from J, with 13 bases in between. The CDR3 totals 14 residues. The V gene's germline CDR1 is WSHSY and CDR2 SAAADI.

This receptor was identified in a woman aged 40-49 years with Graves' hyperthyroidism. The sample was blood. The chain is built from TRBV10-2 and TRBJ1-1, with D possibly TRBD1 on 6 matching bases. In DNA form, the CDR3 reads TGCGCCAGCATGAAGGGGGGACAGAACACTGAAGCTTTCTTT. Protein product: CASMKGGQNTEAFF.